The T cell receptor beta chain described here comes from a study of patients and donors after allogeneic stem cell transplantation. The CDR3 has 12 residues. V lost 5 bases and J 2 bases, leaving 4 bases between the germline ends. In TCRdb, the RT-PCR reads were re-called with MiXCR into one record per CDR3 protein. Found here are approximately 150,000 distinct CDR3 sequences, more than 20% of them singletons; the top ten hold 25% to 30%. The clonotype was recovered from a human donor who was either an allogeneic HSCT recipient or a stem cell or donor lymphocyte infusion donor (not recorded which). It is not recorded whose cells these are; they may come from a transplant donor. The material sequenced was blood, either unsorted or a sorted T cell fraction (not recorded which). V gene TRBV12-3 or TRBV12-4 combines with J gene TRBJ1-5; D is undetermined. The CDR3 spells CASSTRNQPQHF. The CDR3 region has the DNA TGTGCCAGCAGTACCCGCAATCAGCCCCAGCATTTT.